Below are 18 T cell receptor beta chains sequenced from a single sample in a study of metastatic and nonmetastatic thyroid tumors. None of the patients had undergone any treatment ahead of thyroid surgery. TCRdb reprocessed the PCR reads via MiXCR. The table includes 35,000 to 50,000 clones, 17% detected once. The sample was tumor tissue. The receptors come from a female donor with papillary thyroid cancer or a benign thyroid nodule (not recorded which). Some clones in this sample may be carry-over from other donors' samples.

This clone was counted ten times or more. This chain links TRBV11-2 with TRBJ2-5; possibly TRBD2 for D (6 bases). CDR1 and CDR2 from the germline V gene are SGHAT and FQNNGV. V lost 4 bases, J lost 2 bases, and 8 bases lay in between. This CDR3 is built from 13 residues. CDR3 protein: CASSSGLQETQYF. Written as DNA, the CDR3 is TGTGCCAGCAGCTCGGGACTTCAAGAGACCCAGTACTTC. Looking up the rest from reference TRBV11-2 and TRBJ2-5 gives the full variable domain: EAGVAQSPRYKIIEKRQSVAFWCNPISGHATLYWYQQILGQGPKLLIQFQNNGVVDDSQLPKDRFSAERLKGVDSTLKIQPAKLEDSAVYLCASSSGLQETQYFGPGTRLLVL.

This clone has just a few counts. The V and J genes are TRBV20-1 and TRBJ2-1; D remains unclear. The CDR3 is 11 residues long. Trimming left V 5 bases short and J 6 bases short, with 8 bases between. Germline lookup yields CDR1 DFQATT and CDR2 SNEGSKA (reference sequence). CDR3: CSAEYSNEQFF. The CDR3 DNA is TGCAGTGCTGAGTATAGCAATGAGCAGTTCTTC.

The chain couples TRBV5-1 to TRBJ1-2; the D is unclear. The CDR3 is 13 residues long. Germline loops: CDR1 SGHRS, CDR2 YFSETQ. With 4 bases removed from V and 4 bases from J, the gap between germline ends came to 11 bases. The CDR3 DNA reads as TGCGCCAGCAGCGAAGGTTTTGGCTATGGCTACACCTTC. Residues: CASSEGFGYGYTF.

This clone was counted many times. This chain connects TRBV19 to TRBJ1-5, with 7 bases fitting TRBD1. V lost 7 bases, J lost 3 bases, and 6 bases stayed unmatched. CDR1 is LNHDA and CDR2 is SQIVND in the germline V gene (reference sequence). The CDR3 is 14 residues long. CDR3 in amino acids: CASTPDRNNQPQHF. In DNA form, the CDR3 reads TGTGCCAGTACCCCGGACAGGAACAATCAGCCCCAGCATTTT.

The V and J genes are TRBV11-1 and TRBJ1-2; no definite D call. The germline gives CDR1 SGHAT, CDR2 FQDESV (reference sequence). V gave up 5 bases and J gave up 3 bases, with 28 bases separating them. The CDR3 sequence is 19 residues long. The CDR3 region has the DNA TGTGCCAGCAGCCGGATACCGGGCCCAGTTTCGACTCAGGACTATGGCTACACCTTC. Translated: CASSRIPGPVSTQDYGYTF.

About this clone itself: At one boundary the junction diverges from the germline segment, which might be a read error. The chain couples TRBV11-3 to TRBJ2-3, with D uncertain. This CDR3 is built from 14 residues. Germline-derived CDR1 and CDR2 are SGHNT and YENEEA. CDR3 DNA sequence: TGTGCCACCAGCTTACGATGGGAATCAGATACGCAGTATTTT. Its translation: CATSLRWESDTQYF.

The table lists this clone with a few counts. V gene TRBV6-1 combines with J gene TRBJ1-5, with TRBD1 as a possible D gene (5 bases). Per germline, CDR1 MNHNS and CDR2 SASEGT. The CDR3 is 13 residues long. V lost 5 bases and J 3 bases, leaving 8 bases between the germline ends. The CDR3 region is CASSRGVNQPQHF. In DNA, the CDR3 is TGTGCCAGCAGTAGAGGGGTCAATCAGCCCCAGCATTTT.

There are many counts of this clone. The chain joins TRBV3-1 to TRBJ2-1; D assignment may be TRBD1 or TRBD2 (5 bases each). The CDR3 covers 17 residues. V lost 0 bases to trimming and J lost 3 bases, with 15 bases between them. Germline V gene data show CDR1 as LGHDT and CDR2 as YNNKEL (reference sequence). The CDR3 coding sequence is TGTGCCAGCAGCCAAGAGTCGGGCAGGGCGGGCTACAATGAGCAGTTCTTC. This translates into CASSQESGRAGYNEQFF.

This clone was picked up many times. CDR3 in amino acids: CASRSSVFAGGNRYNEQFF. DNA of the CDR3: TGTGCCAGCAGAAGTTCCGTTTTCGCGGGAGGGAATCGGTACAATGAGCAGTTCTTC. The J gene is TRBJ2-1, the V gene TRBV6-5; 9 nucleotides agree with TRBD2. The germline CDR1 and CDR2 sequences are MNHEY and SVGAGI. CDR3 length: 19 residues. Trimming removed 6 bases from V and 4 bases from J; junction bases left unmatched: 19.

There are many counts of this clone. The chain employs TRBV30 and TRBJ1-1, with unresolved D. Germline V gene lookup returns CDR1 GTSNPN and CDR2 SVGIG (reference sequence). This CDR3 is 13 amino acids long. V was cut by 3 bases and J by 0 bases, with 8 bases left in between. The CDR3 loop is CAWRKALNTEAFF. The CDR3 nucleotides read TGTGCCTGGAGGAAAGCCCTGAACACTGAAGCTTTCTTT.

The table lists this clone with many counts. This chain uses TRBV6-1 with TRBJ2-5, with D tentatively TRBD2 (7 bases). The CDR3 loop spans 15 amino acids. The germline V gene has CDR1 MNHNS and CDR2 SASEGT. V was clipped by 1 base and J by 5 bases, with 14 bases between them. The CDR3 nucleotides read TGTGCCAGCAGTGAAGGAGGGGGGGGGGGGGAGACCCAGTACTTC. Translating gives CASSEGGGGGETQYF.

This clone was counted at least ten times. CDR3 coding DNA: TGTGCCACCAGCAGAGTTGCAGATACGCAGTATTTT. This encodes CATSRVADTQYF. This chain links TRBV15 with TRBJ2-3; D remains ambiguous. Trimming took off 1 base at V and 4 bases at J, with 3 bases between the two ends. Germline lookup yields CDR1 LNHNV and CDR2 YYDKDF (reference sequence). The CDR3 is 12 residues long.

This clone was picked up one time. A read error may produce the germline difference seen at one junction end. This chain joins TRBV5-1 and TRBJ2-5, with 7 nucleotides matching TRBD1. This CDR3 is 15 amino acids long. Looked up from germline, CDR1 is SGHRS and CDR2 is YFSETQ. CDR3 nucleotides: TGCTCCAGCAGCTTTCCGGGACAGAACCAAGAGACCCAGTACTTC. This gives the protein CSSSFPGQNQETQYF.

At least ten counts were recorded for this clone. This chain uses TRBV19 with TRBJ1-1; D uncertain. Trimming took 5 bases from V and 0 from J, leaving 1 base between them. CDR3 length: 11 amino acids. CDR1 is LNHDA, CDR2 SQIVND, per germline (reference sequence). The CDR3 nucleotides are TGTGCCAGTAGTGTGAACACTGAAGCTTTCTTT. Its protein is CASSVNTEAFF. Together with reference TRBV19 and TRBJ1-1, the CDR3 gives the full variable domain: DGGITQSPKYLFRKEGQNVTLSCEQNLNHDAMYWYRQDPGQGLRLIYYSQIVNDFQKGDIAEGYSVSREKKESFPLTVTSAQKNPTAFYLCASSVNTEAFFGQGTRLTVV.

Remarks on this clone: This may come from a read error, since a much larger clone is one base off. The chain combines TRBV30 with TRBJ2-4, with 9 nucleotides matching TRBD1. After removal of 3 bases from V and 3 bases from J, the junction contained 3 bases not matched to a gene. Germline V gene lookup returns CDR1 GTSNPN and CDR2 SVGIG (reference sequence). CDR3 length: 14 residues. The CDR3 loop reads CAWRSGQGKNIQYF. The CDR3 region has the DNA TGTGCCTGGAGATCGGGACAGGGCAAAAACATTCAGTACTTC. Using reference TRBV30 and TRBJ2-4 for the parts outside the CDR3, the full variable domain is SQTIHQWPATLVQPVGSPLSLECTVEGTSNPNLYWYRQAAGRGLQLLFYSVGIGQISSEVPQNLSASRPQDRQFILSSKKLLLSDSGFYLCAWRSGQGKNIQYFGAGTRLSVL.

This clone was recorded many times. The sample holds other DNA sequences that translate to the same CDR3. The V and J genes are TRBV3-1 and TRBJ2-5; D is possibly TRBD2 (6 bases). From germline, CDR1 is LGHDT and CDR2 YNNKEL (reference sequence). The CDR3 loop spans 13 amino acids. V gave up 2 bases and J gave up 5 bases, with 9 bases separating them. CDR3 DNA sequence: TGTGCCAGCAGCCAAAGGCGGGGCGAGACCCAGTACTTC. Translating gives CASSQRRGETQYF.

Ten or more counts support this clone. This sequence joins TRBV20-1 and TRBJ1-2; D unclear. The ends were cut back, 2 bases at V and 7 bases at J, with 14 bases in the middle. CDR1 DFQATT and CDR2 SNEGSKA come from the germline V gene (reference sequence). The CDR3 covers 13 residues. The CDR3 nucleotides read TGCAGTGCTAGAAGGGCCTCTGGACTTGGCTACACCTTC. Translation gives CSARRASGLGYTF.

This clone has more than one count but fewer than ten. A much larger clone differs from this one at a single base, so this may be a read error. The chain joins TRBV11-1 to TRBJ2-1, with D possibly matching TRBD2 (5 bases). V was cut by 5 bases and J by 7 bases, with 18 bases left in between. Germline-derived CDR1 and CDR2 are SGHAT and FQDESV (reference sequence). The CDR3 totals 15 residues. CDR3 DNA: TGTGCCAGCAGCCCCCAGGAGATCACGGGAAATGAGCAGTTCTTC. The encoded protein is CASSPQEITGNEQFF.